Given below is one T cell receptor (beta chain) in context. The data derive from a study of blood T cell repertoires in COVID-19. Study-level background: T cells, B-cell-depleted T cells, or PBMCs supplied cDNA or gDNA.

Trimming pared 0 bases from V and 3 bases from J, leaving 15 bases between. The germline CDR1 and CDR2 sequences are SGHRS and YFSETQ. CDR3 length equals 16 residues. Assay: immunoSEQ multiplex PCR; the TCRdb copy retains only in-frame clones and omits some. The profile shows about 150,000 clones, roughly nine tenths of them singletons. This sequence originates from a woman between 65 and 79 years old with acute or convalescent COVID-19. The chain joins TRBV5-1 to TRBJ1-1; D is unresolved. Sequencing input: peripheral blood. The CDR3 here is CASSLDIYDLDTEAFF. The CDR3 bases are TGCGCCAGCAGCTTGGACATTTACGATTTGGACACTGAAGCTTTCTTT.